The clone carrying this TCR beta chain was seen many times. Its antigen is unidentified. Per the germline V gene, CDR1 is LGHNA and CDR2 is YSLEER. V was shortened by 4 bases and J by 6 bases, with 13 bases between the two germline ends. This CDR3 comprises 13 residues. The record originates from a study of T cell repertoires in cytomegalovirus infection. Looking at the study overall: CMV infection together with matching HLA type was indicated by public TCR beta signatures. Points from the study as a whole: Summed frequency of public TCR beta families distinguished CMV carriers with the relevant HLA. What dominated the ex vivo response were HLA-C-restricted CMV-specific TCR beta clonotypes.

TCRdb re-called the reads through MiXCR, storing one row per CDR3 protein. The repertoire consists of about 260,000 distinct CDR3 sequences, with approximately 8.3% occurring once and the leading ten covering about 15%. Sequenced: PBMCs. The sequence was collected from a human donor in good health (CMV status not recorded). Some clones in this sample may be carry-over from other donors' samples. The V gene is TRBV4-3, the J gene TRBJ2-7; D is perhaps TRBD1 (6 bases). Written as DNA, the CDR3 is TGCGCCAGCAGCCTGGAACTGGGGGCCGAGCAGTACTTC. Its protein is CASSLELGAEQYF.